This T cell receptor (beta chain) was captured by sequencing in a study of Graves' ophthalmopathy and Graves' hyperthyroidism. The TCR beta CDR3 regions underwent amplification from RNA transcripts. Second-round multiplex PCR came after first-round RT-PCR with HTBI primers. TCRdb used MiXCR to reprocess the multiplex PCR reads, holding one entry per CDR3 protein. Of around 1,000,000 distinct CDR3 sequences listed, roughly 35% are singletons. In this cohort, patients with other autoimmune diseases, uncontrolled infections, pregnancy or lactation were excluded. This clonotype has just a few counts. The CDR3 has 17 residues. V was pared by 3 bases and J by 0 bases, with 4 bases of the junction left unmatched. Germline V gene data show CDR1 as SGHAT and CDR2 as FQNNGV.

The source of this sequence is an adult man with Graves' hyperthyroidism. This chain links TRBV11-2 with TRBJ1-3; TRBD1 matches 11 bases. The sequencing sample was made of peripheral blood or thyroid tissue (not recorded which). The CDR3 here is CASSFGTGGSSGNTIYF. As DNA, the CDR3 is TGTGCCAGCAGCTTCGGGACAGGGGGGAGCTCTGGAAACACCATATATTTT.